The 10 T cell receptor beta chains listed next were all sequenced from one sample in a study of cytomegalovirus exposure and HLA in healthy donors. The data were produced by immunoSEQ multiplex PCR, yet TCRdb's version contains in-frame clones alone and is incomplete. The sample shows over 45,000 clones, approximately 95% of them seen only once. The sample taken for sequencing was PBMCs. The source is a woman under 30 in good health and CMV-seronegative.

This chain links TRBV19 with TRBJ1-5; 7 bases map to TRBD1. J lost 4 bases, V lost 3 bases, and 6 bases had no gene match. The length of the CDR3 is 15 residues. From germline, CDR1 is LNHDA and CDR2 SQIVND (reference sequence). The CDR3 DNA is TGTGCCAGTAGTATTAGGGGGCAGGGAAATCAGCCCCAGCATTTT. Translated: CASSIRGQGNQPQHF.

The rearrangement uses TRBV5-3 and TRBJ2-7; 8 nucleotides agree with TRBD2. TRBV5-3 is labeled an ORF, and its function is uncertain. Losses at the gene ends were 4 bases for V and 2 bases for J; bases not matched to a gene: 11. This CDR3 comprises 16 residues. CDR3 region: CARSPRGTRGAYEQYV. The CDR3 nucleotides are TGTGCCAGAAGCCCCCGGGGGACTAGGGGGGCCTACGAGCAGTACGTC.

The V and J genes are TRBV25-1 and TRBJ1-2, with D hard to call. The CDR3 spans 11 residues. Germline V gene data show CDR1 as MGHDK and CDR2 as SYGVNS. V lost 1 base, J lost 7 bases, and 4 bases lay in between. Here the CDR3 DNA reads TGTGCCAGCAGTGAATCCTCTGGCTACACCTTC. It specifies CASSESSGYTF.

The V gene is TRBV29-1, the J gene TRBJ1-2, with 7 bases fitting TRBD1. The CDR3 extends over 12 amino acids. Germline-derived CDR1 and CDR2 are SQVTM and ANQGSEA. The junction had 3 bases not matched to a gene; V was cut back by 5 bases and J by 3 bases. CDR3 DNA: TGCAGCGTTCAAACAGGGGACTATGGCTACACCTTC. As protein: CSVQTGDYGYTF.

The chain carries TRBV10-3 and TRBJ2-3, with D unresolved. The CDR3 runs to 12 residues. Germline loops: CDR1 ENHRY, CDR2 SYGVKD. The V end lost 6 bases, the J end lost 3 bases, and 7 bases lay between the germline ends. For the CDR3, the DNA is TGTGCCATCAGCCAACAGACAGATACGCAGTATTTT. This translates into CAISQQTDTQYF.

In this sample, this clone turned up once. J is TRBJ1-3 and V is TRBV4-2, with TRBD1 identical over 8 bases. The CDR3 loop spans 17 amino acids. V lost 1 base, J lost 3 bases, and 8 bases stayed unmatched. Per germline, CDR1 LGHNA and CDR2 YNFKEQ. The DNA for the CDR3 is TGTGCCAGCAGCCAAGCTTGGCAGGGGGCTATTGGAAACACCATATATTTT. Its protein product is CASSQAWQGAIGNTIYF.

The sample holds one count of this clone. The chain employs TRBV7-8 and TRBJ1-1, with TRBD1 matching over 7 bases. J gave up 1 base and V 3 bases, and 11 bases lay outside the gene matches. This CDR3 region has 17 residues. CDR1 SGHVS and CDR2 FQNEAQ come from the germline V gene. The chain's CDR3 is CASSLYDRENWNTEAFF. The CDR3 DNA reads as TGTGCCAGCAGCTTGTATGACAGGGAGAATTGGAACACTGAAGCTTTCTTT.

The chain joins TRBV11-2 to TRBJ2-1; the match to TRBD2 covers 9 bases. CDR3 length: 15 amino acids. Germline CDR1 and CDR2: SGHAT and FQNNGV. The ends lost 1 base at V and 9 bases at J; junction bases unmatched: 7. The CDR3 nucleotides read TGTGCCAGCAGCTTAGTGTTGCGGGAGGGCGGTGAGCAGTTCTTC. It encodes CASSLVLREGGEQFF.

CDR3 region: CAWSTHRGSGNTIYF. In nucleotides, the CDR3 is TGTGCCTGGAGTACCCACAGGGGCTCTGGAAACACCATATATTTT. The chain is built from TRBV30 and TRBJ1-3; 7 positions match TRBD1. J lost 0 bases, V lost 2 bases, and 4 bases had no gene match. The CDR3 length is 15 residues. CDR1 is GTSNPN and CDR2 is SVGIG in the germline V gene (reference sequence).

This sequence joins TRBV4-2 and TRBJ2-3; the D gene is possibly TRBD2 (5 bases). From germline, CDR1 is LGHNA and CDR2 YNFKEQ. This CDR3 spans 15 amino acids. The V end was cut by 0 bases, the J end by 2 bases, with 9 bases between. The CDR3 protein is CASSQDPRDTDTQYF. DNA of the CDR3: TGTGCCAGCAGCCAAGATCCCCGGGACACAGATACGCAGTATTTT.